The entry that follows covers one TCR beta chain sequence. This clonotype was recorded a few times. No cognate antigen has been identified for it. Per-nucleotide qualities are absent, and no much larger clonotype sits a single base away. This record comes from a study of T cells in Graves' hyperthyroidism and ophthalmopathy (dated by TCRdb to the late 2010s). General notes on the study: Peripheral blood was sampled at the time of initial diagnosis, prior to any treatment. TCR V-J signatures able to tell the groups apart were searched for in a discovery cohort of approximately 95 patients, of whom roughly 42 had Graves' ophthalmopathy and 57 had stable Graves' hyperthyroidism. Prospective prediction of ophthalmopathy was tested in an independent validation cohort of fewer than 20 hyperthyroidism patients and 15 to 17 patients who later progressed to ophthalmopathy. For training and testing, the 100 or so patients in the discovery cohort were randomly divided in a 7:3 ratio. In more than 5 Graves' hyperthyroidism patients, the study also compared T-cell repertoires from thyroid tissue with T-cell repertoires from blood. Following sampling, methimazole starting at 30 mg daily was given to hyperthyroidism patients, and high-dose intravenous methylprednisolone was given to ophthalmopathy patients. The paper reports TCR Vbeta CDR3 sequencing of some 140 peripheral blood samples: 43 ophthalmopathy, roughly 74 hyperthyroidism and around 17 progressor patients.

A patient counted as having stable Graves' hyperthyroidism if no progression to ophthalmopathy occurred over 18 months of follow-up. The hyperthyroidism patients were between 18 and 65 years old and newly diagnosed, with a disease duration of less than 2 months. Exclusion was applied to patients with uncontrolled infections, other autoimmune diseases, pregnancy or lactation. Clinical symptoms, serum thyroxine and TRAb, thyroid ultrasound, and orbital computed tomography formed the basis for the diagnoses. PBMCs were separated from roughly 9.3 ml of fresh peripheral blood using Ficoll-Paque density gradient centrifugation. Trizol reagent was used to extract total RNA, and RNA quality was then checked on an Agilent 2100 Bioanalyzer. CDR1 and CDR2, looked up from the germline V gene (reference sequence), are LNHDA and SQIVND. The germline V and J ends show losses of 4 bases and 4 bases respectively, and no gene match explains 6 bases of the junction. Its CDR3 holds 15 amino acids, cysteine through phenylalanine. This entry keeps only the CDR3 DNA: 45 bases, framed from base 1.

Beyond this particular receptor, the publication reports: No statistical method was used to fix the sample size in advance, and group allocation was not hidden from the investigators. A model built on a 13 V-J signature distinguished ophthalmopathy from stable hyperthyroidism, reaching roughly 88% sensitivity and under 84% specificity in cross-validation and 80%/75% in testing. Most expanded thyroid clonotypes (frequency above 0.001) were also detected in blood, suggesting blood repertoires may reflect thyroid immune responses. In validation, progression to ophthalmopathy was predicted by the model with roughly 69% sensitivity and roughly 76% specificity, a median of 6.5 months before onset.

TCR beta CDR3 regions were amplified from RNA transcripts. A first-round RT-PCR of the TCR CDR3 used the HTBI primer set with the Qiagen OneStep RT-PCR kit. Libraries were constructed in a second round of multiplex PCR, after which size selection and purification were carried out. Sequencing of the libraries was done on an Illumina HiSeq2000 using paired-end 100 bp reads. The published analysis was carried out like this. Raw data were processed with SOAPnuke, discarding reads with adapters, uncalled bases, mean Phred below 15, or no exact constant-primer or identifier match. COPE v1.2.5 was used to merge the high-quality paired reads, and each unique nucleotide sequence was defined as a clonotype. Clonotypes were aligned to IMGT TRBV, TRBD and TRBJ reference segments using MiTCR v1.1. The analysis was restricted to V-J combinations with a frequency above 0.0001, which together covered around 99% of the repertoires. A TCS score was defined as the ratio of F50 (clonal expansion) to E x V (chaos), with BLOSUM62-based TCRdist applied between CDR3 peptides within each V-J. Welch's t-statistics and random forest reduced 450 to 600 V-J features to 13, which were used in a naive Bayes classifier (R e1071). The public reads were reanalyzed by TCRdb: fastp trimming at Q25, MiXCR alignment, in-frame beta chains only. Rows with one shared CDR3 protein collapse into an entry with the most common genes and DNA. The V and J calls were not made by the authors but by TCRdb's processing. Recorded for this sample are 300,000 to 400,000 distinct CDR3 sequences; about 13% of them occurred a single time. 9.2% of the sample is taken by the ten largest.

This clonotype was obtained from a woman under 30 with Graves' hyperthyroidism. Sequencing used blood. The sequence links TRBV19 to TRBJ1-1, with 10 central nucleotides matching TRBD1. Read as DNA, the sequence is TGTGCCAGTAGTAGACAGGGGGCGCGCGGCACTGAAGCTTTCTTT. This translates into CASSRQGARGTEAFF.